Shown below are 12 T cell receptor beta chains from a single sample sequenced in a study of identical twins. TCRdb itself ran the 5' RACE reads through MiXCR, one entry per CDR3 protein. The sample shows some 500,000 distinct CDR3 sequences, approximately 9.6% of them seen only once. In addition, the sample was reused for a study of yellow fever vaccine responses in identical twins.

The sample taken for sequencing was PBMCs. These receptor sequences come from a woman aged 18-30 years in good health.

This clonotype was seen a few times. V gene TRBV4-1 combines with J gene TRBJ2-1; the match to TRBD1 covers 8 bases. Germline V CDR1 and CDR2: MGHRA, YSYEKL. After removal of 1 base from V and 7 bases from J, the junction contained 6 bases not matched to a gene. The CDR3 runs to 15 residues. Written as DNA, the CDR3 is TGCGCCAGCAGCCAAGGGGCGGACAGGGTGAATGAGCAGTTCTTC. It codes for CASSQGADRVNEQFF.

At least ten counts were recorded for this clonotype. V usage is TRBV6-2 or TRBV6-3 and J usage is TRBJ2-5; D is ambiguous. The length of the CDR3 is 14 residues. Germline V gene data show CDR1 as MNHEY and CDR2 as SVGEGT. Trimming pared 0 bases from V and 5 bases from J, leaving 10 bases between. This chain's CDR3 is CASSYSFEAETQYF. The DNA of the CDR3 is TGTGCCAGCAGTTACTCGTTTGAGGCGGAGACCCAGTACTTC.

The V gene is TRBV7-2, the J gene TRBJ1-1; no firm D call. The CDR3 contains 14 residues. Deletions cut 3 bases from V and 3 bases from J, with 11 bases between. CDR1 SGHTA and CDR2 FQGNSA come from the germline V gene. CDR3 amino acids: CASSFGSGDTEAFF. The CDR3 nucleotides are TGTGCCAGCAGCTTCGGGAGTGGGGACACTGAAGCTTTCTTT. Full variable domain (remainder filled in from reference TRBV7-2 and TRBJ1-1): GAGVSQSPSNKVTEKGKDVELRCDPISGHTALYWYRQSLGQGLEFLIYFQGNSAPDKSGLPSDRFSAERTGGSVSTLTIQRTQQEDSAVYLCASSFGSGDTEAFFGQGTRLTVV.

V is TRBV11-2 and J is TRBJ2-1; 7 bases are shared with TRBD2. Trimming removed 5 bases from V and 5 bases from J; junction bases left unmatched: 6. Germline values: CDR1 SGHAT, CDR2 FQNNGV. The CDR3 runs to 14 residues. CDR3 DNA sequence: TGTGCCAGCAGCCCGGGACTACGTAACAATGAGCAGTTCTTC. Its protein product is CASSPGLRNNEQFF.

This clonotype was counted ten times or more. The chain uses TRBV6-2 or TRBV6-3 and TRBJ2-1, with 9 bases lining up with TRBD2. Germline V gene lookup returns CDR1 MNHEY and CDR2 SVGEGT. The CDR3 length is 15 residues. The V and J ends lost 7 bases and 2 bases, in that order; junction bases with no gene match: 6. The CDR3 DNA follows: TGTGCCAGCACGCGGGAGGGCCTAGCCTACAATGAGCAGTTCTTC. It codes for CASTREGLAYNEQFF.

This clonotype has at least ten counts. The chain has TRBV20-1 and TRBJ1-2; TRBD1 might be the D (6 bases). Trimming removed 3 bases from V and 2 bases from J, with 7 bases in between. Germline V gene lookup returns CDR1 DFQATT and CDR2 SNEGSKA (reference sequence). This CDR3 spans 12 amino acids. CDR3 coding DNA: TGCAGTGCTAGCAGGGGCAACTATGGCTACACCTTC. Protein product: CSASRGNYGYTF.

This clonotype was detected ten times or more. The chain employs TRBV5-1 and TRBJ2-5; the match to TRBD2 covers 8 bases. CDR1 is SGHRS and CDR2 is YFSETQ in the germline V gene. V gave up 4 bases and J gave up 4 bases; unmatched junction bases: 6. This CDR3 is built from 14 residues. CDR3 region: CASSPGGPGETQYF. The CDR3 DNA is TGCGCCAGCAGCCCGGGGGGGCCAGGAGAGACCCAGTACTTC.

Comment on this clonotype: A read error may account for a junction end that differs from germline. This chain uses TRBV20-1 with TRBJ2-1, with D tentatively TRBD1 or TRBD2 (6 bases each). Per the germline V gene, CDR1 is DFQATT and CDR2 is SNEGSKA (reference sequence). CDR3 length: 17 amino acids. The CDR3: CCALRSTGWGDYNEQFF. CDR3 DNA: TGCTGTGCTCTCCGCTCGACAGGTTGGGGGGATTACAATGAGCAGTTCTTC.

This clonotype has ten or more counts. CDR3 protein: CSVELGEGRTGELFF. Here the CDR3 DNA reads TGCAGCGTTGAATTGGGGGAGGGTCGGACCGGGGAGCTGTTTTTT. This chain links TRBV29-1 with TRBJ2-2; 7 bases align to TRBD2. The CDR3 has 15 amino acids. The V segment lost 2 bases and the J segment 5 bases; nucleotides outside the gene matches: 8. Germline V gene data show CDR1 as SQVTM and CDR2 as ANQGSEA.

V and J are TRBV14 and TRBJ2-7; 9 positions match TRBD1. With 3 bases clipped from V and 6 bases from J, the junction kept 18 bases outside the gene matches. CDR3 length: 18 residues. Germline loops: CDR1 SGHDN, CDR2 FVKESK. This chain's CDR3 is CASSHVQGAPKGGREQYF. In nucleotides, the CDR3 is TGTGCCAGCAGCCACGTACAGGGGGCGCCGAAGGGGGGGCGCGAGCAGTACTTC.

This chain connects TRBV4-1 to TRBJ2-1; TRBD2 matches 8 bases. Germline V gene data show CDR1 as MGHRA and CDR2 as YSYEKL. The ends lost 3 bases at V and 5 bases at J; junction bases unmatched: 12. CDR3 size: 17 residues. CDR3 protein: CASSQARGSGGHNEQFF. DNA of the CDR3: TGCGCCAGCAGCCAGGCACGCGGGAGCGGGGGACACAATGAGCAGTTCTTC.

The V call is TRBV28, the J call TRBJ2-3, with D tentatively TRBD2 (5 bases). The V end lost 5 bases, the J end lost 0 bases, and 18 bases lay between the germline ends. CDR1 is MDHEN and CDR2 is SYDVKM in the germline V gene. This CDR3 spans 17 amino acids. CDR3 coding DNA: TGTGCCAGCAGTCGCTTAGCGAAAGACACAAGCACAGATACGCAGTATTTT. Protein sequence: CASSRLAKDTSTDTQYF.